These 22 T cell receptor beta chains were sequenced from one sample in a study of Ad26.COV2.S vaccination and SARS-CoV-2 variants. The sample's treatment: 19 received Ad26.COV2.S at low or high dose, single or two shots; about five received placebo; per-sample allocation not given. Material that was analyzed had been drawn on day 63 after the first vaccine or placebo injection. Measured with immunoSEQ multiplex PCR; TCRdb has only the in-frame clones, and not every one. The profile shows about 320,000 clones, roughly 84% of them singletons. Sequencing used peripheral blood, obtained in a trial of Ad26.COV2.S vaccine versus placebo. The receptors were gathered from a person aged 18-65 years who received the Ad26.COV2.S COVID-19 vaccine or a placebo.

This chain links TRBV3-1 (or the pseudogene TRBV3-2) with TRBJ1-1; the D is unclear. Germline assignment: CDR1 LGHDT and CDR2 YNNKEL (reference sequence). This CDR3 contains 13 residues. V was clipped by 2 bases and J by 6 bases, with 10 bases between them. DNA for the CDR3: TGTGCCAGCAGCCAACGCACGCAGGCTGAAGCTTTCTTT. Protein sequence: CASSQRTQAEAFF.

This chain uses TRBV19 with TRBJ1-5, with D hard to call. Germline values: CDR1 LNHDA, CDR2 SQIVND (reference sequence). V lost 1 base, J lost 1 base, and 11 bases lay in between. The CDR3 is made up of 16 amino acids. The CDR3 region is CASSIGRHVSNQPQHF. For the CDR3, the DNA is TGTGCCAGTAGTATAGGGAGACACGTAAGCAATCAGCCCCAGCATTTT.

The gene calls are TRBV6-5 and TRBJ1-4; TRBD1 matches at 10 bases. The germline CDR1 and CDR2 sequences are MNHEY and SVGAGI. The CDR3 contains 15 residues. V was pared by 5 bases and J by 6 bases, with 6 bases of the junction left unmatched. DNA of the CDR3: TGTGCCAGCAGTAGGGGACAGGGGTTGGATGAAAAACTGTTTTTT. Protein sequence: CASSRGQGLDEKLFF.

This rearrangement joins TRBV5-4 to TRBJ2-7; TRBD1 agrees at 9 bases. J gave up 2 bases and V 0 bases, and 3 bases lay outside the gene matches. Germline CDR1 and CDR2: SGHNT and YYREEE (reference sequence). This CDR3 spans 15 amino acids. The CDR3 nucleotides read TGTGCCAGCAGCTTGGAACGGACAGGGGCCTACGAGCAGTACTTC. Translation: CASSLERTGAYEQYF.

The CDR3 protein is CASSQGWDNSPLHF. DNA for the CDR3: TGCGCCAGCAGCCAAGGCTGGGATAATTCACCCCTCCACTTT. The chain recombines TRBV4-1 with TRBJ1-6; D remains unclear. Germline loops: CDR1 MGHRA, CDR2 YSYEKL. CDR3 size: 14 residues. V lost 1 base and J 5 bases, leaving 6 bases between the germline ends.

This clone showed up just once. The chain couples TRBV2 to TRBJ1-3, with a weak D call TRBD1 (6 bases). The CDR3 is made up of 16 amino acids. Trimming pared 4 bases from V and 0 bases from J, leaving 13 bases between. The germline gives CDR1 SNHLY, CDR2 FYNNEI. CDR3 region: CASSVQGIRSGNTIYF. The CDR3, as DNA: TGTGCCAGCAGTGTCCAGGGGATACGCTCTGGAAACACCATATATTTT.

The chain carries TRBV6-6 and TRBJ2-2; D is uncertain. Trimming took 6 bases from V and 2 from J, leaving 1 base between them. Germline CDR1 and CDR2: MNHNY and SVGAGI (reference sequence). CDR3 length equals 11 residues. The CDR3 bases are TGTGCCAGCAGAAACACCGGGGAGCTGTTTTTT. Amino acids: CASRNTGELFF.

The chain recombines TRBV3-1 (or the pseudogene TRBV3-2) with TRBJ2-2; D gene ambiguous. With 0 bases removed from V and 1 base from J, the gap between germline ends came to 6 bases. Per germline, CDR1 LGHDT and CDR2 YNNKEL (reference sequence). The CDR3 totals 15 residues. The CDR3 reads CASSQDWVNTGELFF. The DNA of the CDR3 is TGTGCCAGCAGCCAAGATTGGGTGAACACCGGGGAGCTGTTTTTT.

The DNA for the CDR3 is TGTGCCAGCAGTTTATTCTCTGGGGCCAACGTCCTGACTTTC. This sequence encodes CASSLFSGANVLTF. This chain links TRBV27 with TRBJ2-6; D is uncertain. The CDR3 loop spans 14 amino acids. The germline CDR1 and CDR2 sequences are MNHEY and SMNVEV (reference sequence). V dropped 1 base and J dropped 0 bases, with 1 base sitting between them.

This clone was recorded once. The V and J genes are TRBV12-3 or TRBV12-4 and TRBJ1-2, with D possibly TRBD1 on 5 matching bases. Trimming left V 4 bases short and J 3 bases short, with 9 bases between. The CDR3 length is 13 residues. The CDR3 is CASSSVGDYGYTF. The CDR3, as DNA: TGTGCCAGCAGTTCCGTAGGGGACTATGGCTACACCTTC.

V and J are TRBV6-5 and TRBJ1-1; D is undetermined. The germline gives CDR1 MNHEY, CDR2 SVGAGI. The CDR3 is 12 amino acids. The V and J ends lost 6 bases and 5 bases respectively, with 10 bases between them. Written as DNA, the CDR3 is TGTGCCAGCAGAACAGCCGGAACTGAAGCTTTCTTT. Protein: CASRTAGTEAFF.

V gene TRBV6-2 or TRBV6-3 combines with J gene TRBJ1-2; D possibly corresponds to TRBD1 (5 bases). Trimming took 0 bases from V and 8 from J, leaving 10 bases between them. The CDR3 has 13 amino acids. The germline V gene has CDR1 MNHEY and CDR2 SVGEGT. The CDR3 region has the DNA TGTGCCAGCAGTTACTCTGGGGGATTCGGCTACACCTTC. This gives the protein CASSYSGGFGYTF.

The DNA of the CDR3 is TGTGCCAGCAGCATTAAAAGGCCTCAGGGGGAGACCCAGTACTTC. This codes for CASSIKRPQGETQYF. V is TRBV7-2 and J is TRBJ2-5; TRBD1 might be the D (6 bases). V shed 5 bases and J shed 5 bases, with 18 bases lying between them. Germline loops: CDR1 SGHTA, CDR2 FQGNSA. The CDR3 extends over 15 amino acids.

The rearrangement uses TRBV10-3 and TRBJ2-1; 8 bases map to TRBD2. J was trimmed by 8 bases and V by 2 bases; bases with no gene match: 11. CDR1 is ENHRY and CDR2 is SYGVKD in the germline V gene. This CDR3 comprises 16 residues. The CDR3, as DNA: TGTGCCATCAGTGAGCGGTCAGCGGGGGCAAGCGATGAGCAGTTCTTC. Its translation is CAISERSAGASDEQFF.

The gene calls are TRBV6-6 and TRBJ2-1, with D maybe TRBD2 (8 bases). This CDR3 comprises 16 residues. Germline CDR1 is MNHNY and CDR2 is SVGAGI (reference sequence). Trimming removed 7 bases from V and 3 bases from J, with 19 bases in between. The CDR3 here is CASTQGGGGLYNEQFF. Here the CDR3 DNA reads TGTGCCAGCACCCAAGGGGGCGGGGGGCTCTACAATGAGCAGTTCTTC.

This chain uses TRBV28 with TRBJ1-3, with D unresolved. Germline CDR1 is MDHEN and CDR2 is SYDVKM. The ends were cut back, 11 bases at V and 11 bases at J, with 19 bases in the middle. CDR3 length equals 12 residues. The CDR3 spells CASSFHAVSIYF. The CDR3 coding sequence is TGTGCCTCGAGTTTCCACGCAGTCTCCATATATTTT.

This clone was seen just once. This sequence joins TRBV28 and TRBJ1-6; the match to TRBD1 covers 10 bases. Trimming removed 8 bases from V and 7 bases from J; junction bases left unmatched: 5. Germline CDR1 is MDHEN and CDR2 is SYDVKM. The CDR3 covers 14 residues. As DNA, the CDR3 is TGTGCCAGCCTGGGACAGGGGAGGAATTCACCCCTCCACTTT. It yields the protein CASLGQGRNSPLHF.

The J gene is TRBJ1-4, the V gene TRBV4-3; no definite D call. V lost 3 bases and J lost 8, with 13 bases in between. Germline CDR1 LGHNA, CDR2 YSLEER. The CDR3 contains 14 residues. CDR3: CASSQDSQGEKLFF. The CDR3 DNA reads TGCGCCAGCAGCCAGGACTCGCAAGGGGAAAAACTGTTTTTT.

The rearrangement joins TRBV9 to TRBJ2-2, with 14 nucleotides matching TRBD2. Trimming at V came to 3 bases and at J to 4 bases, leaving 11 bases not matched to a gene. Germline-derived CDR1 and CDR2 are SGDLS and YYNGEE. The CDR3 loop spans 19 amino acids. CDR3 nucleotides: TGTGCCAGCAGCGCCGAGGGGACTAGCGGGGGCGGTGGCACCGGGGAGCTGTTTTTT. Protein: CASSAEGTSGGGGTGELFF.

The chain is built from TRBV5-4 and TRBJ2-2, with D possibly TRBD1 on 6 matching bases. From germline, CDR1 is SGHNT and CDR2 YYREEE (reference sequence). Trimming removed 4 bases from V and 5 bases from J, with 12 bases in between. This CDR3 has 14 amino acids. The CDR3 here is CASSGYRETGELFF. CDR3 coding DNA: TGTGCCAGCAGCGGGTACAGGGAAACCGGGGAGCTGTTTTTT.

In its sample, this clone was seen a few times. This sample also contains other DNA sequences that code for the same CDR3. This chain joins TRBV3-1 (or the pseudogene TRBV3-2) and TRBJ1-5; D gene uncertain. This CDR3 comprises 13 residues. V was trimmed by 1 base and J by 2 bases, leaving 3 bases between them. From germline, CDR1 is LGHDT and CDR2 YNNKEL (reference sequence). CDR3 sequence (DNA): TGTGCCAGCAGCCAAGGGGGCAATCAGCCCCAGCATTTT. Amino acid sequence: CASSQGGNQPQHF.

The chain carries TRBV6-5 and TRBJ1-3; tentative D call: TRBD1 (5 bases). The CDR3 has 15 amino acids. Deletions cut 8 bases from V and 1 base from J, with 15 bases between. In germline, CDR1 is MNHEY, CDR2 SVGAGI. CDR3 protein: CASGNGGRSGNTIYF. The CDR3 region has the DNA TGTGCCAGCGGTAACGGGGGTCGGTCTGGAAACACCATATATTTT.